The 30 T cell receptor beta chains below all came from one sample that was sequenced in a study of Ad26.COV2.S vaccination and SARS-CoV-2 variants. As to treatment: 15 to 20 received Ad26.COV2.S at low or high dose, single or two shots; about 5 received placebo; per-sample allocation not given. It was on day 63 after the first vaccine or placebo injection that samples were taken. The assay was immunoSEQ multiplex PCR, and TCRdb's table has in-frame clones only and misses some. The sample shows around 450,000 clones, 90% of them seen only once. The specimen was peripheral blood, collected in a trial of Ad26.COV2.S vaccine versus placebo. These TCRs come from a person aged 18 to 65 who received the Ad26.COV2.S COVID-19 vaccine or a placebo.

This rearrangement joins TRBV28 to TRBJ1-5; perhaps TRBD1 as D (5 bases). Trimming removed 2 bases from V and 9 bases from J, with 11 bases in between. Germline V gene lookup returns CDR1 MDHEN and CDR2 SYDVKM. This CDR3 is 13 amino acids long. Here the CDR3 reads CASSLDSWRPQHF. As DNA, the CDR3 is TGTGCCAGCAGTTTAGACAGCTGGCGGCCCCAGCATTTT.

The chain couples TRBV4-1 to TRBJ2-3; no reliable D call. Germline V CDR1 and CDR2: MGHRA, YSYEKL. V lost 4 bases, J lost 6 bases, and 8 bases lay in between. The CDR3 consists of 12 residues. CDR3 in DNA: TGCGCCAGCAGCCCCCACGGGGATACGCAGTATTTT. Translating it yields CASSPHGDTQYF.

The CDR3 reads CASSPGVAEAFF. DNA of the CDR3: TGTGCCAGCAGCCCAGGGGTAGCTGAAGCTTTCTTT. The chain is built from TRBV5-5 and TRBJ1-1; possibly TRBD1 for D (6 bases). The germline gives CDR1 SGHKS, CDR2 YYEKEE (reference sequence). This CDR3 comprises 12 residues. V lost 4 bases to trimming and J lost 6 bases, with 10 bases between them.

J is TRBJ2-5 and V is TRBV6-2 or TRBV6-3; D is ambiguous. Trimming stripped 6 bases from V and 2 bases from J, with 13 bases between. The germline V gene has CDR1 MNHEY and CDR2 SVGEGT. This CDR3 region has 14 residues. The CDR3 DNA sequence: TGTGCCAGCAGCCGACCGAAACCTCAAGAGACCCAGTACTTC. Translating it yields CASSRPKPQETQYF.

The chain is built from TRBV30 and TRBJ1-2; TRBD1 matches at 10 bases. Germline CDR1 is GTSNPN and CDR2 is SVGIG (reference sequence). The CDR3 has 13 amino acids. Losses at the gene ends were 3 bases for V and 7 bases for J; bases not matched to a gene: 5. The CDR3 DNA reads TGTGCCTGGAGCGTTGGGACAGGGGTTGGCTACACCTTC. It encodes CAWSVGTGVGYTF.

V gene TRBV6-5 combines with J gene TRBJ1-4; D uncertain. Trimming stripped 0 bases from V and 3 bases from J, with 8 bases between. Germline CDR1 is MNHEY and CDR2 is SVGAGI. This CDR3 comprises 15 residues. In DNA form, the CDR3 reads TGTGCCAGCAGTTACTCGGGCAATCCTAATGAAAAACTGTTTTTT. Translated, it gives CASSYSGNPNEKLFF.

The chain joins TRBV4-3 to TRBJ2-7; D gene uncertain. Trimming removed 1 base at V and 0 bases at J, with 7 bases between. The germline CDR1 and CDR2 sequences are LGHNA and YSLEER. The CDR3 totals 14 residues. The CDR3 spells CASSQARSSYEQYF. For the CDR3, the DNA is TGCGCCAGCAGCCAAGCCAGGAGCTCCTACGAGCAGTACTTC.

The chain has TRBV4-1 and TRBJ2-1, with 14 bases that match TRBD2. Germline trimming cut 0 bases from V and 12 bases from J; bases unmatched to any gene: 7. CDR1 MGHRA and CDR2 YSYEKL come from the germline V gene. The CDR3 is 16 amino acids. In DNA, the CDR3 is TGCGCCAGCAGCCAAGAAGGACTAGCGGGAGGTTACGGGCAGTTCTTC. Translating gives CASSQEGLAGGYGQFF.

The gene calls are TRBV6-8 and TRBJ2-7; 12 bases are a match to TRBD2. Germline trimming cut 6 bases from V and 2 bases from J; bases unmatched to any gene: 11. Germline V gives CDR1 MNHGY, CDR2 SAAAGT. The CDR3 contains 17 residues. The CDR3 is CASRPGLAGQITYEQYF. The CDR3 DNA reads TGTGCCAGCAGACCAGGACTAGCGGGACAGATTACCTACGAGCAGTACTTC.

This clone was detected once. The CDR3 region has the DNA TGCGCCAGCAGCTTGGCGGGACTAGCGGGAGGCCTTGGGGAGACCCAGTACTTC. This encodes CASSLAGLAGGLGETQYF. V usage is TRBV5-1 and J usage is TRBJ2-5, with 15 positions matching TRBD2. The germline V gene has CDR1 SGHRS and CDR2 YFSETQ. J lost 5 bases, V lost 0 bases, and 8 bases had no gene match. The length of the CDR3 is 18 residues.

The chain recombines TRBV7-8 with TRBJ2-7, with a weak D call TRBD1 (5 bases). The CDR3 is made up of 17 amino acids. Trimming left V 4 bases short and J 2 bases short, with 21 bases between. Germline CDR1 is SGHVS and CDR2 is FQNEAQ. CDR3: CASSSGADSNDPYEQYF. Here the CDR3 DNA reads TGTGCCAGCAGCTCTGGGGCCGACAGTAACGACCCCTACGAGCAGTACTTC.

This chain connects TRBV15 to TRBJ1-1; D remains unclear. V lost 6 bases to trimming and J lost 4 bases, with 12 bases between them. CDR3 length: 13 amino acids. Germline values: CDR1 LNHNV, CDR2 YYDKDF (reference sequence). CDR3 protein: CATRVRGATEAFF. The CDR3 bases are TGTGCCACCAGGGTGCGGGGAGCCACTGAAGCTTTCTTT.

This clone was seen just once. The chain's CDR3 is CASSLEGQQETQYF. The CDR3 DNA follows: TGCGCCAGCAGCTTGGAGGGACAACAAGAGACCCAGTACTTC. The genes are TRBV5-1 and TRBJ2-5, with D possibly being TRBD1 (6 bases). Between the trimmed V and J ends, which lost 0 bases and 2 bases, there was a span of 8 bases. The CDR3 sequence is 14 residues long. Per germline, CDR1 SGHRS and CDR2 YFSETQ.

The V call is TRBV28, the J call TRBJ2-2, with D tentatively TRBD2 (6 bases). V lost 6 bases and J 3 bases, leaving 17 bases between the germline ends. The germline V gene has CDR1 MDHEN and CDR2 SYDVKM. The CDR3 is 16 residues long. CDR3 amino acids: CASSTAGQGHTGELFF. As DNA, the CDR3 is TGTGCCAGCAGCACCGCGGGGCAGGGTCACACCGGGGAGCTGTTTTTT.

The chain is built from TRBV12-3 or TRBV12-4 and TRBJ1-2; D unresolved. Trimming removed 7 bases at V and 4 bases at J, with 10 bases between. The CDR3 has 12 amino acids. The CDR3 region has the DNA TGTGCCAGCAAGTCGGACCTCTATGGCTACACCTTC. Encoded protein: CASKSDLYGYTF.

This rearrangement joins TRBV30 to TRBJ1-1; D remains ambiguous. Trimming stripped 8 bases from V and 4 bases from J, with 11 bases between. The CDR3 runs 11 residues. Germline V CDR1 and CDR2: GTSNPN, SVGIG (reference sequence). This chain's CDR3 is CATLLVTEAFF. The CDR3 DNA follows: TGTGCCACCTTATTGGTCACTGAAGCTTTCTTT.

Points on this clone: Other nucleotide sequences in the sample specify the same CDR3. This sequence joins TRBV5-4 and TRBJ2-1; 8 bases agree with TRBD2. This CDR3 is 15 amino acids long. Germline V gene data show CDR1 as SGHNT and CDR2 as YYREEE (reference sequence). The V gene end was trimmed by 1 base and the J gene end by 1 base; junction bases not matched to a gene: 1. Here the CDR3 DNA reads TGTGCCAGCAGCTTGTCTAGCGGGTCCTACAATGAGCAGTTCTTC. Translated: CASSLSSGSYNEQFF.

The rearrangement links TRBV3-1 (or the pseudogene TRBV3-2) to TRBJ2-1; D is unclear. CDR3 length: 17 amino acids. Germline V lookup: CDR1 LGHDT, CDR2 YNNKEL (reference sequence). Trimming cost V 0 bases and J 0 bases, with 12 bases left between them. CDR3 sequence (DNA): TGTGCCAGCAGCCAAGATCCCCTTCCTCACTCCTACAATGAGCAGTTCTTC. This sequence encodes CASSQDPLPHSYNEQFF.

Only a few counts were recorded for this clone. Other DNA sequences in this specimen translate into the identical CDR3. The chain uses TRBV5-4 and TRBJ2-5, with 11 bases matching TRBD1. The V segment lost 0 bases and the J segment 5 bases; nucleotides outside the gene matches: 3. The CDR3 extends over 15 amino acids. Germline-derived CDR1 and CDR2 are SGHNT and YYREEE (reference sequence). The CDR3: CASSLGDRGRETQYF. The CDR3, as DNA: TGTGCCAGCAGCTTGGGGGACAGGGGGAGGGAGACCCAGTACTTC.

V usage is TRBV13 and J usage is TRBJ2-4; tentatively, D is TRBD1 (5 bases). With 3 bases removed from V and 5 bases from J, the gap between germline ends came to 8 bases. This CDR3 is 13 amino acids long. Germline V CDR1 and CDR2: PRHDT, FYEKMQ (reference sequence). The CDR3 nucleotides are TGTGCCAGCAGCTTCGGCAGGGAAAACATTCAGTACTTC. It translates to CASSFGRENIQYF.

The chain uses TRBV29-1 and TRBJ2-7, with a weak D call TRBD2 (6 bases). CDR3 size: 14 residues. V dropped 6 bases and J dropped 3 bases, with 18 bases sitting between them. Germline V gene data show CDR1 as SQVTM and CDR2 as ANQGSEA. CDR3 protein: CSVSRRGSDYEQYF. The DNA of the CDR3 is TGCAGCGTGTCCCGACGGGGGAGCGACTACGAGCAGTACTTC.

The chain recombines TRBV29-1 with TRBJ1-3, with D possibly being TRBD1 (6 bases). The CDR3 contains 15 residues. Trimming left V 5 bases short and J 1 base short, with 15 bases between. The germline CDR1 and CDR2 sequences are SQVTM and ANQGSEA. CDR3 amino acids: CSVIPGTRSGNTIYF. The CDR3 region has the DNA TGCAGCGTTATCCCCGGGACAAGATCTGGAAACACCATATATTTT.

J is TRBJ2-1 and V is TRBV11-2, with 10 nucleotides matching TRBD2. V was pared by 5 bases and J by 0 bases, with 7 bases of the junction left unmatched. Germline assignment: CDR1 SGHAT and CDR2 FQNNGV. The CDR3 is made up of 17 amino acids. CDR3 sequence reads: CASSRTSGASSYNEQFF. The CDR3 nucleotides are TGTGCCAGCAGCCGCACTAGCGGGGCAAGCTCCTACAATGAGCAGTTCTTC.

The chain carries TRBV4-3 and TRBJ2-1, with no clear D. This CDR3 is 15 amino acids long. CDR1 and CDR2 (germline): LGHNA, YSLEER. The germline V and J ends were trimmed by 0 bases and 2 bases, with 8 bases remaining between them. This CDR3 is CASSQDRAPYNEQFF. The DNA for the CDR3 is TGCGCCAGCAGCCAAGATCGGGCCCCCTACAATGAGCAGTTCTTC.

The CDR3 nucleotides read TGCAGCGCTCGAGCCCCTAGCGGGACCTACGAGCAGTACTTC. The encoded protein is CSARAPSGTYEQYF. V usage is TRBV29-1 and J usage is TRBJ2-7, with 9 nucleotides matching TRBD2. CDR1 SQVTM and CDR2 ANQGSEA come from the germline V gene. This CDR3 has 14 amino acids. After removal of 7 bases from V and 2 bases from J, the junction contained 9 bases not matched to a gene.

As DNA, the CDR3 is TGTGCCAGCAGTGAACGGGTTAACAGGAGGGTGAACACTGAAGCTTTCTTT. This sequence encodes CASSERVNRRVNTEAFF. The chain employs TRBV2 and TRBJ1-1, with a possible D match to TRBD1 (5 bases). Germline V gene data show CDR1 as SNHLY and CDR2 as FYNNEI. This CDR3 contains 17 residues. Trimming removed 2 bases at V and 0 bases at J, with 16 bases between.

The chain is built from TRBV18 and TRBJ1-2; TRBD1 aligns across 7 bases. V gave up 0 bases and J gave up 4 bases; unmatched junction bases: 8. The V gene's germline CDR1 is KGHSH and CDR2 LQKENI. This CDR3 spans 16 amino acids. CDR3 amino acids: CASSPPGRGLGYGYTF. The DNA for the CDR3 is TGTGCCAGCTCACCACCGGGAAGGGGGCTAGGCTATGGCTACACCTTC.

The chain links TRBV7-8 to TRBJ2-3; tentative D call: TRBD1 (5 bases). Trimming pared 4 bases from V and 2 bases from J, leaving 13 bases between. Germline V gene sequence: CDR1 SGHVS, CDR2 FQNEAQ. This CDR3 comprises 15 residues. The CDR3 here is CASSSATVFTDTQYF. CDR3 DNA sequence: TGTGCCAGCAGCTCGGCGACAGTATTCACAGATACGCAGTATTTT.

The chain recombines TRBV2 with TRBJ2-7, with D possibly matching TRBD1 (7 bases). The germline V gene encodes CDR1 SNHLY and CDR2 FYNNEI. CDR3 length equals 12 residues. The germline V and J ends were trimmed by 5 bases and 7 bases, with 12 bases remaining between them. CDR3 bases: TGTGCCAGCAGTCCGACAGGGAGGGAGCAGTACTTC. Amino acids: CASSPTGREQYF. The full variable domain, rest sourced from reference TRBV2 and TRBJ2-7, is EPEVTQTPSHQVTQMGQEVILRCVPISNHLYFYWYRQILGQKVEFLVSFYNNEISEKSEIFDDQFSVERPDGSNFTLKIRSTKLEDSAMYFCASSPTGREQYFGPGTRLTVT.

This chain links TRBV7-9 with TRBJ2-7, with D possibly matching TRBD1 (5 bases). This CDR3 is 12 amino acids long. With 3 bases removed from V and 6 bases from J, the gap between germline ends came to 9 bases. In germline, CDR1 is SEHNR, CDR2 FQNEAQ (reference sequence). CDR3 in amino acids: CASSFRGAEQYF. CDR3 nucleotide sequence: TGTGCCAGCAGCTTTAGGGGCGCCGAGCAGTACTTC. Full variable domain (remainder filled in from reference TRBV7-9 and TRBJ2-7): DTGVSQNPRHKITKRGQNVTFRCDPISEHNRLYWYRQTLGQGPEFLTYFQNEAQLEKSRLLSDRFSAERPKGSFSTLEIQRTEQGDSAMYLCASSFRGAEQYFGPGTRLTVT.